These T cell receptor beta chains were read from a single sample in a study of blood T cells in healthy people across ages. From the 5' RACE reads, TCRdb called clonotypes with MiXCR, one entry per CDR3 protein. The table includes 890,000 or so distinct CDR3 sequences, about 59% detected once. The sequencing sample was made of blood. These receptors originate from a man under 40 in good health. CDR3s include the opening cysteine and the closing phenylalanine or tryptophan. The D gene is left open where the match is weak. Rows may omit the clone size; those that give it use once, few, many or a size class.

abundance | j_gene | d_gene | v_gene | CDR3aa | CDR3nt
. | TRBJ2-7 | . | TRBV29-1 | CSVEAPDTQVGEQYF | TGCAGCGTTGAAGCCCCAGACACCCAAGTGGGCGAGCAGTACTTC
. | TRBJ2-5 | TRBD2 | TRBV7-2 | CASSLVAGARMQETQYF | TGTGCCAGCAGCTTAGTAGCGGGGGCCCGTATGCAAGAGACCCAGTACTTC
few | TRBJ2-1 | TRBD2 | TRBV12-3/TRBV12-4 | CASSRDLLAGNEQFF | TGTGCCAGCAGCCGAGACCTACTAGCGGGCAATGAGCAGTTCTTC
few | TRBJ2-7 | TRBD1 | TRBV29-1 | CSVRDRGPYEQYF | TGCAGCGTCCGGGACAGGGGTCCCTACGAGCAGTACTTC
. | TRBJ2-1 | . | TRBV5-1 | CASSLGLTNSYNEQFF | TGCGCCAGCAGCTTGGGCCTGACAAACTCCTACAATGAGCAGTTCTTC
. | TRBJ2-7 | . | TRBV24-1 | CATSGPGEEPYEQYF | TGTGCCACCAGTGGACCAGGGGAAGAACCGTACGAGCAGTACTTC
. | TRBJ1-1 | . | TRBV20-1 | CSASGYRTEAFF | TGCAGTGCGTCAGGGTACCGCACTGAAGCTTTCTTT
once | TRBJ1-5 | . | TRBV28 | CASLPPGDYQPQHF | TGTGCCAGCCTTCCCCCGGGGGATTATCAGCCCCAGCATTTT
many | TRBJ2-7 | TRBD1 | TRBV6-6 | CASSYSGQGVHEQYF | TGTGCCAGCAGTTACTCAGGCCAGGGGGTCCACGAGCAGTACTTC
. | TRBJ2-5 | TRBD2 | TRBV6-5 | CASSLVSGGQTQYF | TGTGCCAGCAGCTTAGTTAGCGGGGGGCAGACCCAGTACTTC
. | TRBJ1-1 | TRBD1 | TRBV7-9 | CASSGTGVYTEAFF | TGTGCCAGCAGCGGAACAGGGGTGTACACTGAAGCTTTCTTT
. | TRBJ2-7 | TRBD1 | TRBV4-1 | CASSQYSLGTGGNEQYF | TGCGCCAGCAGCCAATATTCTTTAGGGACAGGGGGAAACGAGCAGTACTTC
few | TRBJ2-7 | . | TRBV15 | CATSRGQSNYEQYF | TGTGCCACCAGCAGAGGACAGTCGAACTACGAGCAGTACTTC
. | TRBJ2-3 | TRBD1 | TRBV12-3/TRBV12-4 | CASSQQGTQGDTQYF | TGTGCCAGCAGTCAACAGGGGACACAGGGAGATACGCAGTATTTT
once | TRBJ2-7 | . | TRBV14 | CASSHGLGDYEQYF | TGTGCCAGCAGTCACGGACTGGGGGACTACGAGCAGTACTTC
few | TRBJ2-4 | . | TRBV20-1 | CSARDLGGMTLAKNIQYF | TGCAGTGCTAGAGATTTAGGTGGGATGACCCTAGCCAAAAACATTCAGTACTTC
many | TRBJ2-4 | . | TRBV20-1 | CSASDLAKNIQYF | TGCAGTGCTAGTGATCTAGCCAAAAACATTCAGTACTTC
. | TRBJ2-7 | TRBD2 | TRBV12-3/TRBV12-4 | CASSYGLGGYEQYF | TGTGCCAGCAGTTATGGACTAGGAGGGTACGAGCAGTACTTC
. | TRBJ2-3 | . | TRBV6-1 | CASTLGTDTQYF | TGTGCCAGCACCCTTGGCACAGATACGCAGTATTTT
. | TRBJ2-5 | . | TRBV20-1 | CSARGGGGEETQYF | TGCAGTGCTAGGGGGGGGGGCGGGGAAGAGACCCAGTACTTC
. | TRBJ2-3 | . | TRBV6-2/TRBV6-3 | CASTVTGTSTDTQYF | TGTGCCAGCACCGTCACAGGGACTAGCACAGATACGCAGTATTTT
. | TRBJ2-7 | . | TRBV28 | CASSLYPIGSYEQYF | TGTGCCAGCAGTTTATATCCTATCGGCTCCTACGAGCAGTACTTC
. | TRBJ2-1 | . | TRBV12-3/TRBV12-4 | CASSLGGGGPNEQFF | TGTGCCAGCAGTTTGGGTGGGGGGGGGCCCAATGAGCAGTTCTTC
. | TRBJ2-1 | . | TRBV11-2 | CASWRGSYNEQFF | TGTGCCAGCTGGAGGGGGAGTTACAATGAGCAGTTCTTC
. | TRBJ2-1 | TRBD2 | TRBV11-2 | CASSPTSGGAWEQFF | TGTGCCAGCAGTCCTACTAGCGGGGGGGCCTGGGAGCAGTTCTTC
. | TRBJ2-7 | TRBD1 | TRBV20-1 | CSARGATGASYEQYF | TGCAGTGCTAGAGGCGCGACAGGGGCCTCCTACGAGCAGTACTTC
. | TRBJ2-7 | . | TRBV9 | CASSVGTVNEQYF | TGTGCCAGCAGCGTAGGGACGGTCAACGAGCAGTACTTC
. | TRBJ2-5 | TRBD2 | TRBV6-2/TRBV6-3 | CASSIDGGSGETQYF | TGTGCCAGCAGTATCGACGGGGGGTCGGGAGAGACCCAGTACTTC
. | TRBJ2-4 | . | TRBV5-1 | CASSGQGGNIQYF | TGCGCCAGCAGTGGGCAGGGCGGAAACATTCAGTACTTT
few | TRBJ2-3 | . | TRBV6-6 | CASMADTQYF | TGTGCCAGCATGGCAGATACGCAGTATTTT
. | TRBJ2-2 | . | TRBV5-1 | CASSLDQARRFNTGELFF | TGCGCCAGCAGCTTGGATCAGGCCAGACGTTTCAACACCGGGGAGCTGTTTTTT
few | TRBJ1-2 | TRBD1 | TRBV3-1 | CASSPGQFFYGYTF | TGTGCCAGCAGCCCGGGACAGTTCTTCTATGGCTACACCTTC